This paragraph covers one TCR beta chain sequence. The antigen remains undetermined. The source of the sample is a study of cytomegalovirus exposure and HLA in healthy donors. In the study overall: In terms of ancestry, the Caucasian-associated cluster contained more than 65% of the roughly 400 genotyped donors.

The PCR was carried out with 60 Vbeta primers and 13 Jbeta primers. Assay: immunoSEQ multiplex PCR; the TCRdb copy retains only in-frame clones and omits some. The table has some 90,000 clones, about four fifths seen once. Trimming cost V 8 bases and J 4 bases, with 8 bases left between them. Per germline, CDR1 MNHNY and CDR2 SVGAGI (reference sequence). CDR3 length: 11 amino acids. Whole-study findings and limits: The study recorded 164 TCR beta chains that were cytomegalovirus-associated. Later analysis found that TCR beta chains associated with HLA were more clonally expanded than other, equally common chains.

The rearrangement joins TRBV6-6 to TRBJ1-1; a weak D match, TRBD1 (5 bases). The receptor's source is a woman aged 35 to 49 in good health and CMV-seronegative. Sequencing was done on a sample of PBMCs. CDR3 sequence: CASSGPTEAFF. DNA for the CDR3: TGTGCCAGCTCAGGGCCCACTGAAGCTTTCTTT.